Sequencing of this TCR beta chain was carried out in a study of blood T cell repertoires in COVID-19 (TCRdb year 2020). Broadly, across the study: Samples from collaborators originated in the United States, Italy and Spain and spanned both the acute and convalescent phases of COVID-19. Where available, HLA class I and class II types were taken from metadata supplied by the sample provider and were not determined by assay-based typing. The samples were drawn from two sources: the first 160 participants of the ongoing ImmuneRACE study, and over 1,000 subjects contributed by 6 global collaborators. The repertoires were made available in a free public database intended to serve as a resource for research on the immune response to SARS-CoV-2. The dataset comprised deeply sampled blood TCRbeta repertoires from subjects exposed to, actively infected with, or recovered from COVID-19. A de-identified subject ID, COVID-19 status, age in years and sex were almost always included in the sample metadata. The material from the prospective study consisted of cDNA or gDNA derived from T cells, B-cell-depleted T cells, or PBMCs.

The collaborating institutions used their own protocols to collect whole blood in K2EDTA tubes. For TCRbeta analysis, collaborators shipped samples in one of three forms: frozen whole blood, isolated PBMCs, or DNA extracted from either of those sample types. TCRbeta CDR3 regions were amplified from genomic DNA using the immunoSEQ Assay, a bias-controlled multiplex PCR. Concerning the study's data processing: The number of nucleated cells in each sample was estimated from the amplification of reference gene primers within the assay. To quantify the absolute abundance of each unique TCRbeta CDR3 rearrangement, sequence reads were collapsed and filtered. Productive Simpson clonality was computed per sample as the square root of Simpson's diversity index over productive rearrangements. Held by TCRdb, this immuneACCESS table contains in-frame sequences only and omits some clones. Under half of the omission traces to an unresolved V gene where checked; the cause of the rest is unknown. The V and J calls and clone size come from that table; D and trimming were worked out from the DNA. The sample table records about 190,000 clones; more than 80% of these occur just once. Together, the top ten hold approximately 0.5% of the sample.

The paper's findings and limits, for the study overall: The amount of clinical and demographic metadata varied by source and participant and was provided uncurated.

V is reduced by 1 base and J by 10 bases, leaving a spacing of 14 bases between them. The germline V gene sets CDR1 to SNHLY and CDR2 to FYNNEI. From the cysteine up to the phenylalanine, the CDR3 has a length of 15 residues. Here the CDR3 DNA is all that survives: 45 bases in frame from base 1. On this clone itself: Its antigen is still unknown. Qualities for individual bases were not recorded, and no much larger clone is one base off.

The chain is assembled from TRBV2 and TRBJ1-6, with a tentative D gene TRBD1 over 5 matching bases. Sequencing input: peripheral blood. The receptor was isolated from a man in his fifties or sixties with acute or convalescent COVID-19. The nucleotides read TGTGCCAGCAGTGAAGTCGTGGGGCCAGGGTCACCCCTCCACTTT. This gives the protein CASSEVVGPGSPLHF.